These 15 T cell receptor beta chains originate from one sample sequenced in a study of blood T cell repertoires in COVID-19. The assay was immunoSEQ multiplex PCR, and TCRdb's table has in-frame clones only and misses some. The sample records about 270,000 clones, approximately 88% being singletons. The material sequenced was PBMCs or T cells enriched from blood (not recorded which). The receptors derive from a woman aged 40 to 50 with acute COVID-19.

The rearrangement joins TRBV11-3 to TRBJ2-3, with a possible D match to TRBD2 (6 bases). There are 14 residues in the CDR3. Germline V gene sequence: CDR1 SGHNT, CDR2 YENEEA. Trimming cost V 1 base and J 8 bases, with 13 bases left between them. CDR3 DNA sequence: TGTGCCAGCAGCTTAGTTACGGGACTCGCTACGCAGTATTTT. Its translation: CASSLVTGLATQYF.

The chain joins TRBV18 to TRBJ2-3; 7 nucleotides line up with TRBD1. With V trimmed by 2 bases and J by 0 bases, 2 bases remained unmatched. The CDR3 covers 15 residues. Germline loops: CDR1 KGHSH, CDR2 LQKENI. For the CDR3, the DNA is TGTGCCAGCTCACCAGGGACAGTTAGCACAGATACGCAGTATTTT. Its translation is CASSPGTVSTDTQYF.

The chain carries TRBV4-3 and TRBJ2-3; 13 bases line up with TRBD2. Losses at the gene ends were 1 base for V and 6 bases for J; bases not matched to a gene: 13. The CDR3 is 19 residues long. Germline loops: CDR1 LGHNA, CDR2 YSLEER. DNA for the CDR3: TGCGCCAGCAGCCAAGGCTCGAGGACTAGCGGGAGCCGTTCTGATACGCAGTATTTT. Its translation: CASSQGSRTSGSRSDTQYF.

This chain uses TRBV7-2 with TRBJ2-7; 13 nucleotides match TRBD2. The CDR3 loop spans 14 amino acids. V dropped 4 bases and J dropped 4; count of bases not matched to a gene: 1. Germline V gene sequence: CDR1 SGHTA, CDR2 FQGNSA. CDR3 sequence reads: CASSSGLAGYEQYV. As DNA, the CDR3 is TGTGCCAGCAGCTCGGGACTAGCGGGGTACGAGCAGTACGTC.

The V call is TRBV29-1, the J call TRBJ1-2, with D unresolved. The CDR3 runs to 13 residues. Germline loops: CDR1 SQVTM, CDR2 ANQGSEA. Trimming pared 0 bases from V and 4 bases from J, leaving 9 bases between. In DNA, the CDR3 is TGCAGCGTTGAAGACCCCTCCCTCTATGGCTACACCTTC. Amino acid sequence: CSVEDPSLYGYTF.

The CDR3 DNA reads TGTGCCAGCACACCGGGGAGGGCAGATGAAGCTTTCTTT. It codes for CASTPGRADEAFF. The chain employs TRBV3-1 (or the pseudogene TRBV3-2) and TRBJ1-1; D remains unclear. Trimming cost V 7 bases and J 7 bases, with 16 bases left between them. The CDR3 has 13 residues. Germline V lookup: CDR1 LGHDT, CDR2 YNNKEL (reference sequence).

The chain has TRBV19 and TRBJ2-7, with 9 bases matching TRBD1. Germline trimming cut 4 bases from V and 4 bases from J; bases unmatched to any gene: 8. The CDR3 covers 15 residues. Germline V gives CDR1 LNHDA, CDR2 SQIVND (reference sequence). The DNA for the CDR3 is TGTGCCAGTAGTACCCTTCCGGGACAGGGATACGAGCAGTACTTC. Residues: CASSTLPGQGYEQYF.

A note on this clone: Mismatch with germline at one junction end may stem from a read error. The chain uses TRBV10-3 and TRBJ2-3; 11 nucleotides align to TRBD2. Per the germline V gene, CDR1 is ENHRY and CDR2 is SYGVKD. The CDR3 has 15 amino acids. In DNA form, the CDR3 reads TGTGCCACCAGTTCCACTAGCGGGAGCTTTGATACGCAGTATTTT. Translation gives CATSSTSGSFDTQYF.

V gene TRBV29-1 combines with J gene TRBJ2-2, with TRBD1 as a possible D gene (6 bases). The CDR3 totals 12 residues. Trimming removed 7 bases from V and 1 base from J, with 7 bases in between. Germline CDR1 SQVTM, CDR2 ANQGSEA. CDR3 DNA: TGCAGCGGGACAGTGAACACCGGGGAGCTGTTTTTT. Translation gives CSGTVNTGELFF.

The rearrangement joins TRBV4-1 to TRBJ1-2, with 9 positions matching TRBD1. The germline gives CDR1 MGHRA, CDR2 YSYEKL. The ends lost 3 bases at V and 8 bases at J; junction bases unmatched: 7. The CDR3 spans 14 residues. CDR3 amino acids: CASSHRTGVGGYTF. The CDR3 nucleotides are TGCGCCAGCAGCCACAGGACAGGGGTCGGGGGCTACACCTTC.

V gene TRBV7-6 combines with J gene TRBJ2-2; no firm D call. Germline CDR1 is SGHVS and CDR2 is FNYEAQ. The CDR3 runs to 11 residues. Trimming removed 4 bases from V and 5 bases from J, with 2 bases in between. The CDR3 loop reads CASSSTGELFF. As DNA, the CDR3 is TGTGCCAGCAGCTCAACCGGGGAGCTGTTTTTT.

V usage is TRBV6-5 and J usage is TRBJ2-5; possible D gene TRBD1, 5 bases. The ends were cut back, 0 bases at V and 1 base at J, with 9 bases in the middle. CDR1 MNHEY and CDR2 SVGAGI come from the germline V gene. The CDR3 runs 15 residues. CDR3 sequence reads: CASSYSQGSQETQYF. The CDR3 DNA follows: TGTGCCAGCAGTTACTCTCAGGGAAGCCAAGAGACCCAGTACTTC.

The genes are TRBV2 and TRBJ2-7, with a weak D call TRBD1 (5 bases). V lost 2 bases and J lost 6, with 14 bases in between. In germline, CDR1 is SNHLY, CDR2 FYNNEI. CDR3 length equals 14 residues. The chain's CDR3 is CASSEPFKGPEQYV. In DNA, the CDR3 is TGTGCCAGCAGTGAACCTTTCAAGGGGCCCGAGCAGTACGTC.

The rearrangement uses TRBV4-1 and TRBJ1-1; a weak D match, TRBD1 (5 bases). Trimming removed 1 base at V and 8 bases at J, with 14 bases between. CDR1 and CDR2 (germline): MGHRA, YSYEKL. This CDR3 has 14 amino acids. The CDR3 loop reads CASSQAWGLTEAFF. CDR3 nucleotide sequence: TGCGCCAGCAGCCAAGCTTGGGGACTGACCGAAGCTTTCTTT.

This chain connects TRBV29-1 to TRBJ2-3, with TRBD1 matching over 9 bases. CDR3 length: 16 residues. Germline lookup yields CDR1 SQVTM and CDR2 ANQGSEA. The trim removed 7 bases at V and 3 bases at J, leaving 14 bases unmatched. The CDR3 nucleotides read TGCAGCGGAGGCCCCCCGAGAGACAGGGGGACAGATACGCAGTATTTT. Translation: CSGGPPRDRGTDTQYF.